This T cell receptor (beta chain) came from a study of blood T cell repertoires in COVID-19. Overall study context: COVID-19 samples, acute and convalescent, were from the United States, Italy and Spain. PBMCs, B-cell-depleted T cells, or T cells provided the cDNA or gDNA that made up the material.

This clone has a count of ten or more. Germline V gives CDR1 ENHRY, CDR2 SYGVKD. V was clipped by 4 bases and J by 4 bases, with 11 bases between them. CDR3 length: 14 amino acids. Sequencing used immunoSEQ multiplex PCR; TCRdb keeps in-frame clones, though not all of them. The repertoire has a few hundred thousand clones, roughly 85% of them found once; the top ten carry about 3.6%. The clonotype was recovered from a woman aged 80 or over with acute or convalescent COVID-19. The chain couples TRBV10-3 to TRBJ1-3; D is undetermined. The source material was peripheral blood. The CDR3 region is CAISVRDRGNTIYF. In DNA, the CDR3 is TGTGCCATCAGTGTGAGGGATCGCGGAAACACCATATATTTT.